This is a list of T cell receptor beta chains from one sample in a study of control samples from healthy donors and cancer patients. Clones were read by immunoSEQ multiplex PCR, and TCRdb kept only the in-frame ones, dropping some. The table includes 350,000 to 450,000 clones, 80% to 95% detected once. The sequencing sample was made of PBMCs. The receptors originated from a man aged 35 to 55 with head and neck cancer. Each CDR3 is given with its conserved first and last residue. The order of the fields is V gene, D gene, J gene, clone size, CDR3 protein, CDR3 DNA. D genes are given only for firm matches. A clone size is listed for some rows: how often the clone was seen (once, few, many), or a class if it is expanded.

TRBV29-1,.,TRBJ2-2,.,CSVYWTGLTGELFF,TGCAGCGTGTATTGGACGGGTCTCACCGGGGAGCTGTTTTTT
TRBV5-6,TRBD1,TRBJ1-6,.,CASSFGTGSSYNSPLHF,TGTGCCAGCAGCTTTGGGACAGGGAGCTCCTATAATTCACCCCTCCACTTT
TRBV28,TRBD2,TRBJ2-3,.,CASSFSPSGRNTQYF,TGTGCCAGCAGTTTCAGTCCTAGCGGGAGGAATACGCAGTATTTT
TRBV28,.,TRBJ1-4,once,CASSLTENEKLFF,TGTGCCAGCAGTTTAACAGAAAATGAAAAACTGTTTTTT
TRBV9,TRBD1,TRBJ1-5,.,CASSVGGQGGQPQHF,TGTGCCAGCAGCGTAGGGGGACAGGGAGGTCAGCCCCAGCATTTT
TRBV15,.,TRBJ1-4,.,CATSRGRTSNEKLFF,TGTGCCACCAGCAGAGGTAGGACCTCCAATGAAAAACTGTTTTTT
TRBV25-1,.,TRBJ1-1,few,CASSERRNTEAFF,TGTGCCAGCAGTGAAAGGAGGAACACTGAAGCTTTCTTT
TRBV19,TRBD1,TRBJ1-5,once,CASSIGGGQSNQPQHF,TGTGCCAGTAGTATAGGAGGGGGACAGAGCAATCAGCCCCAGCATTTT
TRBV2,TRBD1,TRBJ1-2,.,CASRPGQGNYGYTF,TGTGCCAGCAGACCGGGACAGGGGAACTATGGCTACACCTTC
TRBV20-1,.,TRBJ2-5,once,CSASRQAQETQYF,TGCAGTGCTAGTCGCCAGGCCCAAGAGACCCAGTACTTC
TRBV30,.,TRBJ1-2,.,CAWSVRGGPGAIYGYTF,TGTGCCTGGAGTGTACGGGGGGGTCCAGGGGCCATCTATGGCTACACCTTC
TRBV7-3,.,TRBJ2-2,.,CASSLPTGNTGELFF,TGTGCCAGCAGCTTACCGACGGGGAACACCGGGGAGCTGTTTTTT
TRBV5-5,.,TRBJ1-4,.,CASTMVGGQEKLFF,TGTGCCAGCACCATGGTAGGGGGACAAGAAAAACTGTTTTTT
TRBV23-1,.,TRBJ2-1,.,CASLRQDGSNEQFF,TGCGCCAGCTTACGACAGGACGGGAGTAATGAGCAGTTCTTC
TRBV4-1,TRBD1,TRBJ1-1,.,CASSQVGQVGTEAFF,TGCGCCAGCAGCCAAGTAGGACAGGTAGGCACTGAAGCTTTCTTT
TRBV7-9,TRBD1,TRBJ2-1,once,CASSRDRNPYNEQFF,TGTGCCAGCAGCCGGGACAGAAACCCATACAATGAGCAGTTCTTC
TRBV19,TRBD1,TRBJ2-7,.,CASSIADRVGYEQYF,TGTGCCAGTAGTATAGCCGACAGGGTGGGCTACGAGCAGTACTTC
TRBV5-1,.,TRBJ2-2,.,CASSLSGRTGELFF,TGCGCCAGCAGCTTGAGCGGGCGCACCGGGGAGCTGTTTTTT
TRBV19,TRBD2,TRBJ2-2,.,CASSIRASGANGELFF,TGTGCCAGTAGTATCAGGGCTAGCGGGGCTAATGGGGAGCTGTTTTTT
TRBV7-8,.,TRBJ2-3,.,CASRRWGLKPLGTDTQYF,TGTGCCAGCAGACGGTGGGGTCTCAAGCCCTTGGGCACAGATACGCAGTATTTT
TRBV9,.,TRBJ1-6,.,CASSARMNSPLHF,TGTGCCAGCAGCGCCCGAATGAATTCACCCCTCCACTTT
TRBV7-3,TRBD2,TRBJ2-2,.,CASSSHGGRFTGELFF,TGTGCCAGCAGCTCCCACGGCGGGAGATTTACCGGGGAGCTGTTTTTT
TRBV6-5,.,TRBJ1-4,.,CASSPQGVQEKLFF,TGTGCCAGCAGTCCACAGGGTGTCCAGGAAAAACTGTTTTTT
TRBV5-4,TRBD1,TRBJ2-3,.,CASSSWTGKEWGTQYF,TGTGCCAGCAGCTCTTGGACAGGGAAGGAATGGGGTACGCAGTATTTT
TRBV7-9,.,TRBJ1-2,.,CASSLVLGREYGYTF,TGTGCCAGCAGCTTAGTGTTGGGCAGGGAGTATGGCTACACCTTC
TRBV28,.,TRBJ2-7,.,CASSFRQLVREQYF,TGTGCCAGCAGTTTCAGACAGCTGGTACGGGAGCAGTACTTC
TRBV4-1,.,TRBJ1-3,.,CASSQVQGGNTIYF,TGCGCCAGCAGCCAAGTCCAGGGAGGAAACACCATATATTTT
TRBV14,TRBD2,TRBJ2-1,.,CASSQDLGRGSVHEQFF,TGTGCCAGCAGCCAAGATCTGGGGCGGGGGTCTGTCCATGAGCAGTTCTTC
TRBV6-6,.,TRBJ1-1,.,CASSYIREGRDTEAFF,TGTGCCAGCAGTTACATCAGGGAGGGGAGGGACACTGAAGCTTTCTTT
TRBV12-3/TRBV12-4,.,TRBJ1-1,.,CASSSDLNTEAFF,TGTGCCAGCAGTTCGGACTTAAACACTGAAGCTTTCTTT
TRBV4-3,.,TRBJ1-6,.,CASSQVRSSDSPLHF,TGCGCCAGCAGCCAAGTACGGTCTAGCGATTCACCCCTCCACTTT
TRBV28,.,TRBJ1-5,.,CASSLLYIRDSNQPQHF,TGTGCCAGCAGTCTCCTTTATATAAGGGATAGCAATCAGCCCCAGCATTTT
TRBV5-1,.,TRBJ2-1,.,CASAPGGRAGQFF,TGCGCCAGCGCTCCCGGGGGGCGTGCGGGGCAGTTCTTC
TRBV9,.,TRBJ1-3,.,CASSPYGAPGNTIYF,TGTGCCAGCAGCCCATACGGGGCTCCTGGAAACACCATATATTTT
TRBV30,TRBD2,TRBJ2-1,.,CAWSVLFAGAVNEQFF,TGTGCCTGGAGTGTACTATTTGCGGGAGCGGTGAATGAGCAGTTCTTC
TRBV12-3/TRBV12-4,.,TRBJ1-6,.,CASSLSLPSPLHF,TGTGCCAGCAGTTTATCCCTTCCTTCACCCCTCCACTTT
TRBV13,.,TRBJ2-1,.,CASSLKFREGTSNEQFF,TGTGCCAGCAGCTTAAAGTTTCGTGAGGGGACGAGCAATGAGCAGTTCTTC